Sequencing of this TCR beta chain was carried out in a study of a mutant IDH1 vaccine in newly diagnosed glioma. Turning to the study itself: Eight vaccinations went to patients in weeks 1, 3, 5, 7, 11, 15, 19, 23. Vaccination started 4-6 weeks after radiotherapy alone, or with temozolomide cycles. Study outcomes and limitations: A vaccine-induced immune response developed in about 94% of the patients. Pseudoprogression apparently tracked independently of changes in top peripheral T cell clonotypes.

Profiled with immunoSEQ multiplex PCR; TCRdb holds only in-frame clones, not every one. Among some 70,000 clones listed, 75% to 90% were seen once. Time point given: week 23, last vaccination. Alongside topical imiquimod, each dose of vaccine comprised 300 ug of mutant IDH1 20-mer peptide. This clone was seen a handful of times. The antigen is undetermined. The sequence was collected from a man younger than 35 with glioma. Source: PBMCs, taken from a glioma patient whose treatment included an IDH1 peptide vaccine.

CDR3 residues: CASSYSGEKLFF. The CDR3 region has the DNA TGTGCCAGCAGTTACTCCGGGGAAAAACTGTTTTTT. This chain connects TRBV6-5 to TRBJ1-4; D remains ambiguous. V was cut by 0 bases and J by 8 bases, with 4 bases left in between. Germline values: CDR1 MNHEY, CDR2 SVGAGI. The CDR3 contains 12 residues.